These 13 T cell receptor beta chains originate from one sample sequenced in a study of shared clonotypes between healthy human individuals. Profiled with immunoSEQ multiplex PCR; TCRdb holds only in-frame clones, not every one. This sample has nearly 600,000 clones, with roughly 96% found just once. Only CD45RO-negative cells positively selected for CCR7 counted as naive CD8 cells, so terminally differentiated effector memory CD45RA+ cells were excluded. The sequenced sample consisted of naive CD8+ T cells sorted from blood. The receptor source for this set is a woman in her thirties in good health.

The CDR3: CASSLKREFGDGELFF. Written as DNA, the CDR3 is TGTGCCAGCAGTTTGAAGCGGGAGTTTGGGGACGGGGAGCTGTTTTTT. This rearrangement joins TRBV28 to TRBJ2-2; 8 nucleotides align to TRBD2. CDR3 length: 16 amino acids. V dropped 3 bases and J dropped 7; count of bases not matched to a gene: 10. Germline assignment: CDR1 MDHEN and CDR2 SYDVKM.

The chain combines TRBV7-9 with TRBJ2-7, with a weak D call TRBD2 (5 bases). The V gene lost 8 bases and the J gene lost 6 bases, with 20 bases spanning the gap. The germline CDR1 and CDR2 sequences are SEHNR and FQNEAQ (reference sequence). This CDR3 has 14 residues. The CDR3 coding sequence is TGTGCCAGCGTTGGGGAGTCGTCACGCTTCGAGCAGTACTTC. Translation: CASVGESSRFEQYF.

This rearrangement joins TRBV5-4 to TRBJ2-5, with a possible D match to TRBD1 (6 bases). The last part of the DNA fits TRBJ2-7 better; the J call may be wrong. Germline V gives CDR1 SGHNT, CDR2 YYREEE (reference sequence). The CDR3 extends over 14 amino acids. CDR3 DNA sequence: TGTGCCAGCAGCTTGAATCAGGGGCTTGGCGAGCAGTACTTC. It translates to CASSLNQGLGEQYF.

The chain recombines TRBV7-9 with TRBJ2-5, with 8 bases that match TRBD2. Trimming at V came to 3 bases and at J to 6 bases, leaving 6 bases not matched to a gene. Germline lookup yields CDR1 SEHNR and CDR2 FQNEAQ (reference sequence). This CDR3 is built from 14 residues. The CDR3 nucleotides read TGTGCCAGCAGCTTGACTAGCGACGGGAAGACCCAGTACTTC. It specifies CASSLTSDGKTQYF. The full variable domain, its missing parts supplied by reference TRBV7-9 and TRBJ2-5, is DTGVSQNPRHKITKRGQNVTFRCDPISEHNRLYWYRQTLGQGPEFLTYFQNEAQLEKSRLLSDRFSAERPKGSFSTLEIQRTEQGDSAMYLCASSLTSDGKTQYFGPGTRLLVL.

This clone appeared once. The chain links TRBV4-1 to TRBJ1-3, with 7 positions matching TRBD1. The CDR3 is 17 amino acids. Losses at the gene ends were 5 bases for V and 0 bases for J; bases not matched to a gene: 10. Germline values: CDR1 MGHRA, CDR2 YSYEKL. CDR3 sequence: CASSGAKGATSGNTIYF. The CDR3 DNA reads TGCGCCAGCAGCGGAGCCAAGGGGGCCACCTCTGGAAACACCATATATTTT.

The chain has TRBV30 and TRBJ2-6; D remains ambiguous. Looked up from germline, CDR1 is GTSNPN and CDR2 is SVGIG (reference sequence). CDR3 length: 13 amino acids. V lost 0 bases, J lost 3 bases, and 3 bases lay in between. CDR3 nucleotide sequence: TGTGCCTGGAGTGTAGATGGGGCCAACGTCCTGACTTTC. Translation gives CAWSVDGANVLTF.

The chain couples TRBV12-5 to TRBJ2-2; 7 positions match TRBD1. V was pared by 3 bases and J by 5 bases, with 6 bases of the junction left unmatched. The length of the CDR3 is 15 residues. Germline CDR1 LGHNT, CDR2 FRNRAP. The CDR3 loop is CASGFSTRGTGELFF. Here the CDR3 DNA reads TGTGCTAGTGGTTTTTCCACCAGGGGGACCGGGGAGCTGTTTTTT.

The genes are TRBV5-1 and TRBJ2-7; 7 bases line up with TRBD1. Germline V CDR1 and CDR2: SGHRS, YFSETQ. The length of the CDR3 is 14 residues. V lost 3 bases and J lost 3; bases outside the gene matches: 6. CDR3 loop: CASSSHRGFYEQYF. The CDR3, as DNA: TGCGCCAGCAGCTCGCACAGGGGTTTCTACGAGCAGTACTTC.

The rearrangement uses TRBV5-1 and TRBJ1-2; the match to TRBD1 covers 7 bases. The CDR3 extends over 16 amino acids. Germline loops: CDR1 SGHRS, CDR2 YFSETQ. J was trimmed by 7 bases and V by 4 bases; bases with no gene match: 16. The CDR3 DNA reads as TGCGCCAGCAGCACCAGGGGGAGCGGGGGAGTCCGTGGCTACACCTTC. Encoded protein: CASSTRGSGGVRGYTF.

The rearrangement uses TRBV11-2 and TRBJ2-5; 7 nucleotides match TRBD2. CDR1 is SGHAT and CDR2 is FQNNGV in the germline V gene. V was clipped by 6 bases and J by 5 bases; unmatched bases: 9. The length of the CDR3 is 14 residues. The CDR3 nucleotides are TGTGCCAGCAGGGACGGGGCGGGAGTTGAGACCCAGTACTTC. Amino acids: CASRDGAGVETQYF.

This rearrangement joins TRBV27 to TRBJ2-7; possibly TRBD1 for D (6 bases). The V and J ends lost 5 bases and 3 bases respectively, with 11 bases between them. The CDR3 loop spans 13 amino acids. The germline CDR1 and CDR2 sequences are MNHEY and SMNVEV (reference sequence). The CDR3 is CASSPPGHYEQYF. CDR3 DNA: TGTGCCAGCAGTCCACCGGGACACTACGAGCAGTACTTC.

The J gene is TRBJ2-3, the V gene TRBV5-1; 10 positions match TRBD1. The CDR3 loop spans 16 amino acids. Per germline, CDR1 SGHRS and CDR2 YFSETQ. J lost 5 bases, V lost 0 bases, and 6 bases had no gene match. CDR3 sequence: CASSLAGTGDLDTQYF. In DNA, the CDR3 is TGCGCCAGCAGCTTGGCCGGGACAGGGGATTTAGATACGCAGTATTTT.

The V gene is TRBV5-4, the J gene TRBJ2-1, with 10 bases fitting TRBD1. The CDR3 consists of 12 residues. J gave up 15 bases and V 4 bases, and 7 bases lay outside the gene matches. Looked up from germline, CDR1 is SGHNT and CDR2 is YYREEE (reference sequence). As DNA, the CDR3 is TGTGCCAGCAGCACTCCCGGGACAGGGGTGTTCTTC. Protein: CASSTPGTGVFF.